The rows below give T cell receptor beta chains drawn from one sample of a study of cytomegalovirus exposure and HLA in healthy donors. The protocol was immunoSEQ multiplex PCR, while the TCRdb copy is restricted to in-frame clones and leaves out a portion. In the table there are approximately 130,000 clones, 55% to 75% of which are singletons. The sequencing sample was made of PBMCs. These TCRs come from a man between 50 and 59 years old in good health and CMV-seropositive. Both conserved end residues are part of each CDR3. Each record gives: clone size, V gene, J gene, D gene, CDR3 DNA, CDR3 protein. A D gene is named only where the DNA matches it firmly. Clone size, where shown, is once, few, many, or a class for clones that have expanded.

clone_size: -; v_call: TRBV7-2; j_call: TRBJ2-5; d_call: TRBD2; cdr3_nt: TGTGCCAGCATCTACCTGGAGGGCGGGGGGCTCCAAGAGACCCAGTACTTC; cdr3_aa: CASIYLEGGGLQETQYF
clone_size: -; v_call: TRBV6-6; j_call: TRBJ2-2; d_call: -; cdr3_nt: TGTGCGGGGACTGCCCGGGGCACCGGGGAGCTGTTTTTT; cdr3_aa: CAGTARGTGELFF
clone_size: -; v_call: TRBV14; j_call: TRBJ1-2; d_call: TRBD1; cdr3_nt: TGTGCCAGCAGTCCCACAATCAGGGGGGCTGGCTACACCTTC; cdr3_aa: CASSPTIRGAGYTF
clone_size: -; v_call: TRBV11-2; j_call: TRBJ2-1; d_call: TRBD2; cdr3_nt: TGTGCCAGCAGCGGGACTAGCGTCTCCAATGAGCAGTTCTTC; cdr3_aa: CASSGTSVSNEQFF
clone_size: -; v_call: TRBV11-2; j_call: TRBJ1-1; d_call: -; cdr3_nt: TGTGCCAGCAGCTCAGGCCCGAACACTGAAGCTTTCTTT; cdr3_aa: CASSSGPNTEAFF
clone_size: once; v_call: TRBV7-9; j_call: TRBJ1-1; d_call: TRBD1; cdr3_nt: TGTGCCAGCAGCTTAGGACAGGGGGCCGGCGGGAACACTGAAGCTTTCTTT; cdr3_aa: CASSLGQGAGGNTEAFF
clone_size: -; v_call: TRBV7-9; j_call: TRBJ1-1; d_call: TRBD1; cdr3_nt: TGTGCCAGCAGCTGGGGACAGCGGGGGTTCACTGAAGCTTTCTTT; cdr3_aa: CASSWGQRGFTEAFF
clone_size: -; v_call: TRBV6-5; j_call: TRBJ2-7; d_call: -; cdr3_nt: TGTGCCAGCAGTTACTACGTCGGGGTCTACGAGCAGTACTTC; cdr3_aa: CASSYYVGVYEQYF
clone_size: -; v_call: TRBV7-9; j_call: TRBJ1-6; d_call: -; cdr3_nt: TGTGCCAGCAGCTTAGACGTAGGACAACGAAATTCACCCCTCCACTTT; cdr3_aa: CASSLDVGQRNSPLHF
clone_size: -; v_call: TRBV19; j_call: TRBJ2-1; d_call: -; cdr3_nt: TGTGCCAGTACCCTGACCTGGAGCTCCTACAATGAGCAGTTCTTC; cdr3_aa: CASTLTWSSYNEQFF
clone_size: -; v_call: TRBV7-6; j_call: TRBJ2-1; d_call: -; cdr3_nt: TGTGCCAGCAGCCCACAGTACAATGAGCAGTTCTTC; cdr3_aa: CASSPQYNEQFF
clone_size: -; v_call: TRBV28; j_call: TRBJ2-7; d_call: TRBD2; cdr3_nt: TGTGCCAGCAGACCGGGACTAGCGGGAGTCGAGCAGTACTTC; cdr3_aa: CASRPGLAGVEQYF
clone_size: -; v_call: TRBV7-2; j_call: TRBJ1-3; d_call: -; cdr3_nt: TGTGCCAGCAGCTTAGCCAGAAATGGAAACACCATATATTTT; cdr3_aa: CASSLARNGNTIYF
clone_size: -; v_call: TRBV25-1; j_call: TRBJ2-2; d_call: TRBD2; cdr3_nt: TGTGCCAGCAGTGCCCCTCGACTAGCGGTTAACACCGGGGAGCTGTTTTTT; cdr3_aa: CASSAPRLAVNTGELFF
clone_size: once; v_call: TRBV5-1; j_call: TRBJ2-1; d_call: TRBD2; cdr3_nt: TGCGCCAGCAGCCTGGCGGGGGAACGTTACAATGAGCAGTTCTTC; cdr3_aa: CASSLAGERYNEQFF
clone_size: -; v_call: TRBV6-1; j_call: TRBJ1-2; d_call: -; cdr3_nt: TGTGCCAGCACCTTAAGGGGGGGGAGTGATGGCTACACCTTC; cdr3_aa: CASTLRGGSDGYTF
clone_size: -; v_call: TRBV18; j_call: TRBJ1-5; d_call: TRBD1; cdr3_nt: TGTGCCAGCTCACCAATTGGACAGGGGTCTACCCAGCCCCAGCATTTT; cdr3_aa: CASSPIGQGSTQPQHF
clone_size: -; v_call: TRBV25-1; j_call: TRBJ1-5; d_call: -; cdr3_nt: TGTGCCAGCAGTGAGGCAGGGTTTGGGCAGCCCCAGCATTTT; cdr3_aa: CASSEAGFGQPQHF
clone_size: -; v_call: TRBV7-9; j_call: TRBJ1-1; d_call: TRBD1; cdr3_nt: TGTGCCAGCAGCTCCCAGGGACAGGGGGCCGTTGAAGCTTTCTTT; cdr3_aa: CASSSQGQGAVEAFF
clone_size: -; v_call: TRBV7-9; j_call: TRBJ2-3; d_call: TRBD1; cdr3_nt: TGTGCCAGCAGCTTACCCGGGACAGGGAGCACAGATACGCAGTATTTT; cdr3_aa: CASSLPGTGSTDTQYF
clone_size: few; v_call: TRBV15; j_call: TRBJ2-1; d_call: TRBD1; cdr3_nt: TGTGCCACCAGCACCTACAGGGGTGGTCACAATGAGCAGTTCTTC; cdr3_aa: CATSTYRGGHNEQFF
clone_size: -; v_call: TRBV14; j_call: TRBJ1-2; d_call: TRBD1; cdr3_nt: TGTGCCAGCAGCCTAATTACAGGGGGCAATGTCGACTATGGCTACACCTTC; cdr3_aa: CASSLITGGNVDYGYTF
clone_size: -; v_call: TRBV5-1; j_call: TRBJ2-1; d_call: -; cdr3_nt: TGCGCCAGCAGCTTGGACAGAGCATACAATGAGCAGTTCTTC; cdr3_aa: CASSLDRAYNEQFF
clone_size: -; v_call: TRBV4-1; j_call: TRBJ2-1; d_call: TRBD1; cdr3_nt: TGCGCCAGCAGCCTTTCCTGGACAGGGAGAAATGAGCAGTTCTTC; cdr3_aa: CASSLSWTGRNEQFF
clone_size: -; v_call: TRBV6-1; j_call: TRBJ1-6; d_call: -; cdr3_nt: TGTGCCAGCAGATCAGGGGAAGGGAATTCACCCCTCCACTTT; cdr3_aa: CASRSGEGNSPLHF
clone_size: -; v_call: TRBV6-5; j_call: TRBJ2-3; d_call: -; cdr3_nt: TGTGCCAGCAGTGTTAACAGGGACGGAAATACGCAGTATTTT; cdr3_aa: CASSVNRDGNTQYF
clone_size: -; v_call: TRBV5-1; j_call: TRBJ2-3; d_call: TRBD2; cdr3_nt: TGCGCCAGCAGCTCGGGGACTAGCGCAACAGATACGCAGTATTTT; cdr3_aa: CASSSGTSATDTQYF
clone_size: few; v_call: TRBV19; j_call: TRBJ2-5; d_call: -; cdr3_nt: TGTGCCAGTAGTATAGCGGAGTCGGGGAAAGAGACCCAGTACTTC; cdr3_aa: CASSIAESGKETQYF
clone_size: -; v_call: TRBV5-1; j_call: TRBJ2-7; d_call: -; cdr3_nt: TGCGCCAGCAGCTTTTCAGGGTTCTACGAGCAGTACTTC; cdr3_aa: CASSFSGFYEQYF
clone_size: -; v_call: TRBV5-1; j_call: TRBJ2-1; d_call: TRBD2; cdr3_nt: TGCGCCAGCAGCTTGGGCGGGGGATCCTACAATGAGCAGTTCTTC; cdr3_aa: CASSLGGGSYNEQFF